Included here is one TCR beta chain sequence, with context. Its target is unknown. This sample was included in a study of OX40 agonist ivuxolimab in advanced cancers. Study context: Age averaged around 60 years (range roughly 23 to 80), and just over 80% were male. Broader study findings: Among T cells, CD8+ cells averaged more expanded clones than CD4+ cells. The study observed clonal expansion of CD4+ and CD8+ blood T cells by week 6 at 0.1 to 3.0 mg/kg.

The CDR3 is 15 residues long. The germline CDR1 and CDR2 sequences are ENHRY and SYGVKD. With 2 bases removed from V and 2 bases from J, the gap between germline ends came to 10 bases. Sequencing was performed with immunoSEQ multiplex PCR; in TCRdb, only in-frame clones are kept and a portion is missing. In the table there are about 98,000 clones, about 92% of which are singletons. This clonotype was sampled from an adult with an advanced solid tumor such as melanoma, head and neck, liver or kidney cancer. V is TRBV10-3 and J is TRBJ2-1; D uncertain. The sample consisted of CD4+ or CD8+ T cells sorted from blood, taken in a trial of the OX40 agonist ivuxolimab. The CDR3 is CAISERWSPYNEQFF. The CDR3 nucleotides are TGTGCCATCAGTGAGAGGTGGTCTCCCTACAATGAGCAGTTCTTC.